This T cell receptor (beta chain) appears in the sequencing data of a study of blood T cell repertoires in COVID-19. About the research overall: Sources were T cells, B-cell-depleted T cells, or PBMCs; the material itself was cDNA or gDNA.

V was pared by 6 bases and J by 10 bases, with 10 bases between. CDR3 size: 12 residues. Germline CDR1 is LNHDA and CDR2 is SQIVND (reference sequence). The data were produced by immunoSEQ multiplex PCR, yet TCRdb's version contains in-frame clones alone and is incomplete. Of 300,000 to 500,000 clones listed, roughly 90% are singletons. Participants spanned ages about 18 to 90 years and resided in fewer than 30 US areas. The TCR sequence derives from a woman in her thirties with acute COVID-19. Material for sequencing was PBMCs or T cells enriched from blood (not recorded which). The gene calls are TRBV19 and TRBJ1-6, with D hard to call. The CDR3 region has the DNA TGTGCCAGTAGCCCTCCAGGCTCACCCCTCCACTTT. Amino acid sequence: CASSPPGSPLHF.